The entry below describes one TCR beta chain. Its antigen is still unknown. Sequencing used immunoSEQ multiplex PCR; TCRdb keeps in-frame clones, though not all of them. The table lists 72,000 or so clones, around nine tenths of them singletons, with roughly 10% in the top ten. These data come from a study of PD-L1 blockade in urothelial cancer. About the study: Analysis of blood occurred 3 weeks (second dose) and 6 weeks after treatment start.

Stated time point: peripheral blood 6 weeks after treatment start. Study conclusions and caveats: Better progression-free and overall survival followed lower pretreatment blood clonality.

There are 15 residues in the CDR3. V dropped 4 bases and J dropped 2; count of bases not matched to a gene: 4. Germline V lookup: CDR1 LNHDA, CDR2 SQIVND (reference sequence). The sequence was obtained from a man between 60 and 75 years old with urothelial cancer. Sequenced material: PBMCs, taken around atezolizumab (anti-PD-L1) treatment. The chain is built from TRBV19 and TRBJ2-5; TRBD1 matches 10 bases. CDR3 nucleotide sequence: TGTGCCAGTAGTAACGGACAGGGGGTTCAAGAGACCCAGTACTTC. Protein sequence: CASSNGQGVQETQYF.